Listed below are T cell receptor beta chains from one sample, sequenced in a study of regulatory T cells in long-lasting Graves disease. TCRdb redid the calling of the multiplex PCR reads with MiXCR, one entry per CDR3 protein. The sample contains roughly 380,000 distinct CDR3 sequences, around 15% of which appear only once. Source: peripheral blood mononuclear cells (PBMCs), taken at new diagnosis, from a patient treated with antithyroid drugs. Receptors originate from a female donor with Graves disease. CDR3s include the opening cysteine and the closing phenylalanine or tryptophan. Fields, in order: J gene, V gene, CDR3 protein.

j_gene: TRBJ2-5
v_gene: TRBV7-3
CDR3aa: CASSPTGGLRAGETQYF

j_gene: TRBJ2-1
v_gene: TRBV6-5
CDR3aa: CASSYRRRWSSYNEQFF

j_gene: TRBJ2-3
v_gene: TRBV19
CDR3aa: CASSMLGEISDTQYF

j_gene: TRBJ2-1
v_gene: TRBV6-2/TRBV6-3
CDR3aa: CASSYDARDREFF

j_gene: TRBJ1-2
v_gene: TRBV7-4
CDR3aa: CASSEGGKGANYGYTF

j_gene: TRBJ2-3
v_gene: TRBV19
CDR3aa: CASSRTSGPDTQYF

j_gene: TRBJ1-1
v_gene: TRBV7-2
CDR3aa: CASSPQWGSEAFF

j_gene: TRBJ2-3
v_gene: TRBV7-2
CDR3aa: CASSSWTGGADTQYF

j_gene: TRBJ1-3
v_gene: TRBV12-3/TRBV12-4
CDR3aa: CASTGTRTNTIYF

j_gene: TRBJ2-7
v_gene: TRBV12-3/TRBV12-4
CDR3aa: CASSYLLGTGSYEQYF

j_gene: TRBJ1-6
v_gene: TRBV7-2
CDR3aa: CASSSGPRSSYNSPLHF

j_gene: TRBJ2-7
v_gene: TRBV29-1
CDR3aa: CSVVGLAGSSSYEQYF

j_gene: TRBJ2-7
v_gene: TRBV20-1
CDR3aa: CSARDLAGGYEQYF

j_gene: TRBJ2-7
v_gene: TRBV30
CDR3aa: CAWLEDDRGLYEQYF

j_gene: TRBJ1-1
v_gene: TRBV20-1
CDR3aa: CSARPGQGSQNTEAFF

j_gene: TRBJ2-7
v_gene: TRBV11-1
CDR3aa: CASGTPGAIYEQYF

j_gene: TRBJ1-4
v_gene: TRBV6-1
CDR3aa: CASSSGQTVATNEKLFF

j_gene: TRBJ2-7
v_gene: TRBV27
CDR3aa: CASSLTGDSHEQYF

j_gene: TRBJ1-1
v_gene: TRBV7-2
CDR3aa: CASSSPSRTGRSDDTEAFF

j_gene: TRBJ2-3
v_gene: TRBV10-1
CDR3aa: CASSERPGPLADTQYF

j_gene: TRBJ2-2
v_gene: TRBV5-1
CDR3aa: CASSLVQGSTGELFF

j_gene: TRBJ2-7
v_gene: TRBV12-3/TRBV12-4
CDR3aa: CASSSTGRAYEQYF

j_gene: TRBJ1-2
v_gene: TRBV29-1
CDR3aa: CSVDHTQGDYGYTF

j_gene: TRBJ2-1
v_gene: TRBV7-3
CDR3aa: CASSLSADSYNEQFF

j_gene: TRBJ2-5
v_gene: TRBV28
CDR3aa: CASSFGAGGKETQYF

j_gene: TRBJ2-1
v_gene: TRBV11-2
CDR3aa: CASSNGPVVNEQFF

j_gene: TRBJ1-1
v_gene: TRBV12-3/TRBV12-4
CDR3aa: CASSPLGGSTEAFF

j_gene: TRBJ1-1
v_gene: TRBV2
CDR3aa: CASRGDRTGRSNTEAFF

j_gene: TRBJ2-1
v_gene: TRBV7-9
CDR3aa: CASSPPRYETYLGQFF

j_gene: TRBJ1-2
v_gene: TRBV9
CDR3aa: CASSVSPHRDSPYGYTF

j_gene: TRBJ2-4
v_gene: TRBV5-1
CDR3aa: CASSSAGTGATGIQYF

j_gene: TRBJ1-1
v_gene: TRBV7-9
CDR3aa: CASRYLSSATLNTEAFF

j_gene: TRBJ2-7
v_gene: TRBV7-9
CDR3aa: CASSRTSGRAYEQYF

j_gene: TRBJ1-2
v_gene: TRBV19
CDR3aa: CASRPGQASSFANYGYTF

j_gene: TRBJ2-1
v_gene: TRBV12-3/TRBV12-4
CDR3aa: CASSLLGVNEQFF

j_gene: TRBJ2-7
v_gene: TRBV14
CDR3aa: CASSTYSGPSYEQYF

j_gene: TRBJ1-3
v_gene: TRBV20-1
CDR3aa: CSARDRRGGGNTIYF

j_gene: TRBJ2-5
v_gene: TRBV11-2
CDR3aa: CASSLAVWRGGGQETQYF

j_gene: TRBJ2-7
v_gene: TRBV6-1
CDR3aa: CASSEGSLLSYEQYF

j_gene: TRBJ2-1
v_gene: TRBV20-1
CDR3aa: CSGSPASGRNEQFF

j_gene: TRBJ2-1
v_gene: TRBV7-3
CDR3aa: CASSSPGSDPYNEQFF

j_gene: TRBJ2-5
v_gene: TRBV5-6
CDR3aa: CASSSWLQETQYF

j_gene: TRBJ1-5
v_gene: TRBV27
CDR3aa: CASSFSGAKRPQHF

j_gene: TRBJ2-7
v_gene: TRBV7-9
CDR3aa: CAVGASVHEQYF

j_gene: TRBJ2-3
v_gene: TRBV30
CDR3aa: CAWGVFLAGDTQYF

j_gene: TRBJ2-7
v_gene: TRBV2
CDR3aa: CASSATGGPGNEQYF

j_gene: TRBJ1-2
v_gene: TRBV27
CDR3aa: CASSPGTGAYGYTF

j_gene: TRBJ1-5
v_gene: TRBV10-3
CDR3aa: CAISATNQPQHF

j_gene: TRBJ1-5
v_gene: TRBV12-3/TRBV12-4
CDR3aa: CASKVGGTGLRPQHF

j_gene: TRBJ2-3
v_gene: TRBV9
CDR3aa: CASSVGDRVLDTQYF

j_gene: TRBJ2-7
v_gene: TRBV11-3
CDR3aa: CASSSGQVSGEQYF

j_gene: TRBJ1-5
v_gene: TRBV28
CDR3aa: CASSRATGGPQHF

j_gene: TRBJ2-1
v_gene: TRBV27
CDR3aa: CASSPAGRSYNEQFF

j_gene: TRBJ2-1
v_gene: TRBV4-1
CDR3aa: CASSRFGLGGTYNEQFF

j_gene: TRBJ1-1
v_gene: TRBV7-9
CDR3aa: CASRYDGQTDEAFF

j_gene: TRBJ1-2
v_gene: TRBV5-6
CDR3aa: CASSFANGYTF

j_gene: TRBJ1-2
v_gene: TRBV7-9
CDR3aa: CASSPPGQGAHGYTF

j_gene: TRBJ2-4
v_gene: TRBV7-2
CDR3aa: CASSLAAGTLAKNIQYF

j_gene: TRBJ1-1
v_gene: TRBV27
CDR3aa: CASKNRAHTEAFF

j_gene: TRBJ1-1
v_gene: TRBV20-1
CDR3aa: CSARTLTGQGKAFF